The T cell receptor (beta chain) under discussion was sequenced for a study of beta chain features in type 1 diabetes. Study-wide background: Cells sorted and examined across all samples totaled more than 90,000,000. Findings and caveats of the study: Shortening that was moderate but significant affected the TCRB CDR3s of Type 1 diabetes patients in all four CD4+ subsets.

All of the isolated RNA was reverse transcribed, so expressed TCRB transcripts were sequenced. Clones were sequenced by immunoSEQ multiplex PCR, and TCRdb holds only the in-frame ones, with some missing. The data show about 700,000 clones, roughly 12% seen once. A few counts support this clone. What it recognizes is unknown. Other DNA sequences of this sample code for an identical CDR3. Deletions cut 6 bases from V and 1 base from J, with 4 bases between. CDR1 is SNHLY, CDR2 FYNNEI, per germline. This CDR3 has 11 amino acids. The V gene is TRBV2, the J gene TRBJ2-7; no firm D call. Sequenced input: naive CD4+ T cells from blood. This sequence was found in a man aged 18-30 years with type 1 diabetes. CDR3 nucleotide sequence: TGTGCCAGCAGCTATTCCTACGAGCAGTACTTC. Translating gives CASSYSYEQYF.